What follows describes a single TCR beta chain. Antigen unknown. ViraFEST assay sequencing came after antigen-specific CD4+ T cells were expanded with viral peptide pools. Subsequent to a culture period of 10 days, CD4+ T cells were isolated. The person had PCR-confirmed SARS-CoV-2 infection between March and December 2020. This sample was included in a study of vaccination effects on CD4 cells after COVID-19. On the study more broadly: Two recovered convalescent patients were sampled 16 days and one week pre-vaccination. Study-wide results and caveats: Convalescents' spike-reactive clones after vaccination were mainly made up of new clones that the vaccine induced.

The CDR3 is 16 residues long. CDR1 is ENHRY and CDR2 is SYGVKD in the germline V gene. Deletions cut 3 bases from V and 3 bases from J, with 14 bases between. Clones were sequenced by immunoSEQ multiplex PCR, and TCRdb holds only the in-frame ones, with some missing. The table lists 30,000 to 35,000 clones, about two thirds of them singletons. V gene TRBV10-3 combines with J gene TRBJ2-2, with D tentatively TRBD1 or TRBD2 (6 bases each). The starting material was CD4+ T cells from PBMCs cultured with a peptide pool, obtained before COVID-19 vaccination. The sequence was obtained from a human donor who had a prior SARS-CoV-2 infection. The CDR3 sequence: CAISDLAGTYTGELFF. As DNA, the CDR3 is TGTGCCATCAGTGATCTTGCGGGGACATACACCGGGGAGCTGTTTTTT.